The rows below give T cell receptor beta chains drawn from one sample of a study of technical replicates of blood from a handful of donors. This table comes from immunoSEQ multiplex PCR, and its TCRdb copy is limited to in-frame clones, with some not included. The sample has approximately 31,000 clones, just over 90% seen once. Specimen: PBMCs. The receptors were gathered from a human donor in good health. Some clones in this sample may be carry-over from other donors' samples. Both conserved end residues are part of each CDR3. A D gene is named only where the DNA matches it firmly. Clone size, where shown, is once, few, many, or a class for clones that have expanded.

TRBD2	TRBV6-5	.	TRBJ2-1	CASSYWGGGSDNEQFF	TGTGCCAGCAGTTACTGGGGAGGCGGGAGTGATAATGAGCAGTTCTTC
TRBD2	TRBV4-2	.	TRBJ2-7	CASSQDPSGGTRSYEQYF	TGTGCCAGCAGCCAAGATCCTAGCGGGGGGACTAGGTCCTACGAGCAGTACTTC
.	TRBV25-1	.	TRBJ1-2	CASSDTVRGGYTF	TGTGCCAGCAGTGACACAGTGCGCGGGGGCTACACCTTC
.	TRBV4-3	.	TRBJ1-1	CASSRQQGNTEAFF	TGCGCCAGCAGCCGACAACAGGGGAACACTGAAGCTTTCTTT
TRBD2	TRBV7-6	.	TRBJ2-1	CAVAGSSYNEQFF	TGTGCCGTAGCGGGGAGCTCCTACAATGAGCAGTTCTTC
.	TRBV11-1	few	TRBJ2-7	CASSNRGLGEQYF	TGTGCCAGCAGCAATCGGGGTTTGGGGGAGCAGTACTTC
.	TRBV11-3	.	TRBJ2-2	CASSVGKTNTGELFF	TGTGCCAGCAGCGTCGGGAAAACGAACACCGGGGAGCTGTTTTTT
.	TRBV7-2	few	TRBJ2-2	CASSYSRVNTGELFF	TGTGCCAGCAGCTATTCCAGGGTGAACACCGGGGAGCTGTTTTTT
.	TRBV5-6	.	TRBJ1-2	CASSFFQGNYGYTF	TGTGCCAGCAGCTTTTTCCAGGGCAACTATGGCTACACCTTC
TRBD2	TRBV11-1	.	TRBJ2-2	CASSLSFGGAGSGGELFF	TGTGCCAGCAGCTTAAGTTTCGGGGGGGCCGGTTCAGGCGGGGAGCTGTTTTTT
.	TRBV5-6	.	TRBJ2-3	CASSLGSGSTDTQYF	TGTGCCAGCAGCTTGGGTAGCGGTAGCACAGATACGCAGTATTTT
.	TRBV6-1	.	TRBJ2-7	CATIPRGRFYEQYF	TGTGCCACCATCCCACGGGGGAGATTCTACGAGCAGTACTTC
.	TRBV27	.	TRBJ1-6	CASSYHRVNSPLHF	TGTGCCAGCAGTTATCACAGGGTTAATTCACCCCTCCACTTT
TRBD2	TRBV14	.	TRBJ2-7	CASSQAGLALTNEQYF	TGTGCCAGCAGCCAAGCGGGACTAGCCCTAACCAACGAGCAGTACTTC
.	TRBV6-1	.	TRBJ2-1	CASSEGRGRSSYNEQFF	TGTGCCAGCAGTGAGGGCCGAGGGAGGAGCTCCTACAATGAGCAGTTCTTC
.	TRBV4-1	.	TRBJ1-1	CASSPRGAGTEAFF	TGCGCCAGCAGCCCCAGGGGCGCCGGCACTGAAGCTTTCTTT
.	TRBV6-5	.	TRBJ1-4	CASRLRALNEKLFF	TGTGCCAGCAGGCTCAGGGCCCTGAATGAAAAACTGTTTTTT
.	TRBV6-5	.	TRBJ2-7	CASRNTGSSYEQYF	TGTGCCAGCAGGAATACGGGGAGCTCCTACGAGCAGTACTTC
.	TRBV25-1	.	TRBJ2-7	CASSDQGSRHEQYF	TGTGCCAGCAGTGATCAGGGTTCGAGGCACGAGCAGTACTTC
.	TRBV5-6	.	TRBJ2-7	CASSPRTEVYEQYF	TGTGCCAGCAGCCCGCGGACAGAAGTCTACGAGCAGTACTTC
.	TRBV18	.	TRBJ2-5	CASSPPQGYGETQYF	TGTGCCAGCTCACCACCGCAGGGGTACGGGGAGACCCAGTACTTC
.	TRBV7-2	.	TRBJ2-3	CASSPRRADFGTQYF	TGTGCCAGCAGCCCCCGTAGGGCGGACTTCGGTACGCAGTATTTT
.	TRBV4-2	.	TRBJ2-1	CASSEDNEQFF	TGTGCCAGCAGCGAGGATAATGAGCAGTTCTTC
TRBD2	TRBV5-1	.	TRBJ2-7	CASSFAGLAGGEQYF	TGCGCCAGCAGCTTTGCGGGACTAGCGGGAGGCGAGCAGTACTTC
TRBD1	TRBV6-5	.	TRBJ2-3	CASSSRDRADTQYF	TGTGCCAGCAGTAGCCGGGACAGGGCAGATACGCAGTATTTT
TRBD2	TRBV4-2	once	TRBJ2-3	CASSRLGLGRLAGGPTDTQYF	TGTGCCAGCAGCCGACTTGGCCTTGGCCGACTAGCGGGGGGCCCCACAGATACGCAGTATTTT
.	TRBV25-1	.	TRBJ1-1	CASSVSRNTEAFF	TGTGCCAGCAGTGTATCCAGGAACACTGAAGCTTTCTTT
.	TRBV5-1	.	TRBJ1-1	CASSLAGGWTEAFF	TGCGCCAGCAGCTTGGCTGGGGGCTGGACTGAAGCTTTCTTT
.	TRBV4-1	.	TRBJ1-6	CASSQDYRRQSSYNSPLHF	TGCGCCAGCAGCCAAGATTACCGAAGACAGAGCTCCTATAATTCACCCCTCCACTTT
TRBD2	TRBV2	once	TRBJ2-5	CASNRLAGVGETQYF	TGTGCCAGCAACAGACTAGCGGGAGTGGGAGAGACCCAGTACTTC
.	TRBV7-2	.	TRBJ1-2	CASSLGDVGAYGYTF	TGTGCCAGCAGCTTAGGAGATGTGGGGGCCTATGGCTACACCTTC
.	TRBV7-2	once	TRBJ2-7	CASSRGSYEQYF	TGTGCCAGCAGCCGAGGATCCTACGAGCAGTACTTC
.	TRBV6-5	once	TRBJ1-2	CASRPDLIGDYGYTF	TGTGCCAGCAGGCCGGACCTTATAGGGGACTATGGCTACACCTTC
TRBD1	TRBV30	.	TRBJ1-5	CAWNQGAFVSGQPQHF	TGTGCCTGGAATCAGGGGGCGTTTGTTTCAGGTCAGCCCCAGCATTTT
TRBD1	TRBV4-3	.	TRBJ1-2	CASSQVNRGVVGYTF	TGCGCCAGCAGCCAAGTAAACAGGGGGGTCGTTGGCTACACCTTC
TRBD1	TRBV6-1	.	TRBJ1-3	CASSDRGLSVNTIYF	TGTGCCAGCAGTGACAGGGGGCTTAGTGTAAACACCATATATTTT
TRBD2	TRBV5-1	once	TRBJ2-3	CASSGNPLAGVTDTQYF	TGCGCCAGCAGCGGAAACCCACTAGCGGGGGTAACAGATACGCAGTATTTT
.	TRBV2	.	TRBJ2-2	CASNRVPANTGELFF	TGTGCCAGCAACCGGGTCCCCGCCAACACCGGGGAGCTGTTTTTT
TRBD2	TRBV6-6	once	TRBJ2-3	CASTGGGSTQYF	TGTGCCAGCACCGGGGGGGGGTCTACGCAGTATTTT
TRBD1	TRBV5-4	.	TRBJ1-5	CASSSGGGQGVGSNQPQHF	TGTGCCAGCAGCTCGGGGGGGGGACAGGGGGTTGGGAGCAATCAGCCCCAGCATTTT
.	TRBV10-3	.	TRBJ1-1	CAIRTTGGDAFF	TGTGCCATCAGGACCACCGGGGGTGATGCTTTCTTT
TRBD1	TRBV5-6	.	TRBJ1-2	CASSLGGQGAYGYTF	TGTGCCAGCAGCTTGGGAGGTCAGGGGGCGTATGGCTACACCTTC
.	TRBV6-1	.	TRBJ2-7	CASSPVGGGEYF	TGTGCCAGCAGCCCCGTGGGAGGGGGAGAGTACTTC
.	TRBV30	.	TRBJ1-1	CAWGHSEAFF	TGTGCCTGGGGGCACAGTGAAGCTTTCTTT
TRBD1	TRBV6-6	.	TRBJ1-1	CASKNGGGVKVEAFF	TGTGCCAGCAAAAATGGAGGGGGCGTCAAAGTTGAAGCTTTCTTT
TRBD1	TRBV7-6	few	TRBJ1-3	CASSSPLGQGAVNTIYF	TGTGCCAGCAGCTCCCCGTTAGGACAGGGGGCTGTGAACACCATATATTTT
TRBD1	TRBV18	.	TRBJ2-7	CASSRRDREGEQYF	TGTGCCAGCTCACGGCGGGACAGGGAGGGCGAGCAGTACTTC
TRBD2	TRBV12-5	.	TRBJ2-3	CASGPRLADTQYF	TGTGCTAGTGGCCCTAGACTAGCGGATACGCAGTATTTT
TRBD2	TRBV5-6	.	TRBJ2-1	CASSRGWEGSEQFF	TGTGCCAGCAGCAGAGGGTGGGAGGGAAGTGAGCAGTTCTTC
.	TRBV9	.	TRBJ1-2	CASSVGPDTLGGYTF	TGTGCCAGCAGCGTAGGGCCGGACACCCTCGGCGGCTACACCTTC
.	TRBV6-5	.	TRBJ1-5	CASSRDSNQPQHF	TGTGCCAGCAGTAGAGACTCAAATCAGCCCCAGCATTTT
TRBD2	TRBV19	.	TRBJ2-5	CASSRASGSFIETQYF	TGTGCCAGTAGTCGGGCTAGCGGGAGCTTCATAGAGACCCAGTACTTC
.	TRBV7-3	.	TRBJ1-2	CASSAGGGYTF	TGTGCCAGCAGCGCAGGAGGGGGCTACACCTTC
TRBD2	TRBV2	once	TRBJ2-1	CASSESTSGSDEQFF	TGTGCCAGCAGTGAATCCACTAGCGGGAGTGATGAGCAGTTCTTC
.	TRBV6-5	.	TRBJ2-7	CASSYSMSAGLDEQYF	TGTGCCAGCAGTTACTCGATGTCAGCAGGGTTGGACGAGCAGTACTTC